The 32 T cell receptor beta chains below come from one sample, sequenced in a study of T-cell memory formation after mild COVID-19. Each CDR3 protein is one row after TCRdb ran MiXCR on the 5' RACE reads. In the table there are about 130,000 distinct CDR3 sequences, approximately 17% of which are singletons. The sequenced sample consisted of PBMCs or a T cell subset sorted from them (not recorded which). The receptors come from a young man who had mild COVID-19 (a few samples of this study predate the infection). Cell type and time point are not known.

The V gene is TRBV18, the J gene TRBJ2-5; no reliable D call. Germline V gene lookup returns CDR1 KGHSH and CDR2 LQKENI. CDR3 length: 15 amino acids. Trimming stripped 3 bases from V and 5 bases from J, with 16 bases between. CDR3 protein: CASSPPSGSKETQYF. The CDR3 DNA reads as TGTGCCAGCTCACCCCCATCCGGCAGCAAGGAGACCCAGTACTTC.

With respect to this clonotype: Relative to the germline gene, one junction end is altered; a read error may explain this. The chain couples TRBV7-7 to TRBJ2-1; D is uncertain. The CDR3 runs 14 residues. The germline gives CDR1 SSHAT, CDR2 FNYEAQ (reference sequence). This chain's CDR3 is CATRSVTSYNGQFF. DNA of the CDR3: TGTGCCACCCGTTCGGTGACCTCCTACAATGGGCAGTTCTTC.

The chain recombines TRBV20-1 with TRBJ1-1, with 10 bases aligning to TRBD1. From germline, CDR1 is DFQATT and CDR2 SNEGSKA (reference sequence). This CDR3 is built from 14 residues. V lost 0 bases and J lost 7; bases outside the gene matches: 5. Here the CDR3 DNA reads TGCAGTGCTAGAGAGGGGACAGGGGCCCTTGAAGCTTTCTTT. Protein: CSAREGTGALEAFF.

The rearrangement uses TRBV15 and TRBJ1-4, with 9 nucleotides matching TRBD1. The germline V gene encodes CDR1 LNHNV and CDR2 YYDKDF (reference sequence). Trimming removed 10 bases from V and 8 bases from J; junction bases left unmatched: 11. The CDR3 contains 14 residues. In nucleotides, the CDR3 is TGTGCCATCAGTCCGGGACAGGGAGAAGAAAAACTGTTTTTT. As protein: CAISPGQGEEKLFF.

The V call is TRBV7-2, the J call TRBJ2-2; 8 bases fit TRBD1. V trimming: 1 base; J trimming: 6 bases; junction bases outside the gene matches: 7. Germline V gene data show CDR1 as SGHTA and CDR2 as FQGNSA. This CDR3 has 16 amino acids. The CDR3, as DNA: TGTGCCAGCAGCTTAGGGGGTCAGGGGGCCTCCGGGGAGCTGTTTTTT. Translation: CASSLGGQGASGELFF.

The CDR3 region has the DNA TGCGCCAGCTCCCTGATAGCAGATACGCAGTATTTT. Its translation: CASSLIADTQYF. The J gene is TRBJ2-3, the V gene TRBV5-1, with D hard to call. Germline V gene data show CDR1 as SGHRS and CDR2 as YFSETQ. Trimming removed 7 bases from V and 4 bases from J, with 10 bases in between. This CDR3 spans 12 amino acids. Using reference TRBV5-1 and TRBJ2-3 for the parts outside the CDR3, the full variable domain is KAGVTQTPRYLIKTRGQQVTLSCSPISGHRSVSWYQQTPGQGLQFLFEYFSETQRNKGNFPGRFSGRQFSNSRSEMNVSTLELGDSALYLCASSLIADTQYFGPGTRLTVL.

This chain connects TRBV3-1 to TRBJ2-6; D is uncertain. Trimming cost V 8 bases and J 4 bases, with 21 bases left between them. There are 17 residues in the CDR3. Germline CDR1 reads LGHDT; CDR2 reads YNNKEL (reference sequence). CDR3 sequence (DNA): TGTGCCAGCTTAAAACGGACCCCTGGAAGGGGGGCCAACGTCCTGACTTTC. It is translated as CASLKRTPGRGANVLTF.

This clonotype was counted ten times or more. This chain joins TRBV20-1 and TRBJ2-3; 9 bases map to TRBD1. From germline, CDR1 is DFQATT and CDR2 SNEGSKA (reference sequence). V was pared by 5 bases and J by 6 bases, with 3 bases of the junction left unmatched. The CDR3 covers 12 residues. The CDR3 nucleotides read TGCAGTGCTGGGACAGGGACGGATACGCAGTATTTT. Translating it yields CSAGTGTDTQYF.

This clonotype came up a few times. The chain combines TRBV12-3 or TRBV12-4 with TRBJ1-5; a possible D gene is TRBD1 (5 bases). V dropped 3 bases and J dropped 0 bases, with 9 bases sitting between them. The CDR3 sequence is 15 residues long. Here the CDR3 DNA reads TGTGCCAGCAGTTTGTCGGGGGTTAGCAATCAGCCCCAGCATTTT. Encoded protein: CASSLSGVSNQPQHF.

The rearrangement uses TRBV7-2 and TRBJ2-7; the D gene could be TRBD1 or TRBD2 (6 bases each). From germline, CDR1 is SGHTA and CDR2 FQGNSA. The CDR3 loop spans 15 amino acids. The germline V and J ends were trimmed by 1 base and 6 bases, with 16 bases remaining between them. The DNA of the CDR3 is TGTGCCAGCAGCTTAGACGGGGGCCTACCTCGCGAGCAGTACTTC. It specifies CASSLDGGLPREQYF. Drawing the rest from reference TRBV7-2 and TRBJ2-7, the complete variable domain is GAGVSQSPSNKVTEKGKDVELRCDPISGHTALYWYRQSLGQGLEFLIYFQGNSAPDKSGLPSDRFSAERTGGSVSTLTIQRTQQEDSAVYLCASSLDGGLPREQYFGPGTRLTVT.

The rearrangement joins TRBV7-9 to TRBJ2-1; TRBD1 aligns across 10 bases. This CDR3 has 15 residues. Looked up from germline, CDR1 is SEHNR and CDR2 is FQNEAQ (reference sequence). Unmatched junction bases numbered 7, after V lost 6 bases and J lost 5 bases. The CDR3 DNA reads TGTGCCAGCAGTTGGACAGGGGGTACCAACAATGAGCAGTTCTTC. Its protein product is CASSWTGGTNNEQFF.

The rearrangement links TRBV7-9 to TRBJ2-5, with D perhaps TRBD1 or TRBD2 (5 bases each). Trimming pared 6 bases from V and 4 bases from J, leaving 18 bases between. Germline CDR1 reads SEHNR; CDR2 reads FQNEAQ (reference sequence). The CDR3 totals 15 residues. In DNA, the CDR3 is TGTGCCAGCAGTCGTTCGGGGCTACCTTCAGAGACCCAGTACTTC. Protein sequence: CASSRSGLPSETQYF.

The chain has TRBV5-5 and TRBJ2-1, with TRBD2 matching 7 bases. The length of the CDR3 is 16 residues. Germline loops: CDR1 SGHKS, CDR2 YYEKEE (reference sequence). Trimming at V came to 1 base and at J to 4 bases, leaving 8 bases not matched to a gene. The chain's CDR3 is CASSLNLDSGYNEQFF. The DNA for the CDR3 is TGTGCCAGCAGCTTGAATTTGGATAGCGGGTACAATGAGCAGTTCTTC. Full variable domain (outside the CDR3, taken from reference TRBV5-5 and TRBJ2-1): DAGVTQSPTHLIKTRGQQVTLRCSPISGHKSVSWYQQVLGQGPQFIFQYYEKEERGRGNFPDRFSARQFPNYSSELNVNALLLGDSALYLCASSLNLDSGYNEQFFGPGTRLTVL.

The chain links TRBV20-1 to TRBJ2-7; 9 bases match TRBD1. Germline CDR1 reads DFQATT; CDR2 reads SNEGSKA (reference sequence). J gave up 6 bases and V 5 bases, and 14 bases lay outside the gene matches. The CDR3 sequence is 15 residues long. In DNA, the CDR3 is TGCAGTGCTCCACTCCCTACAGGGGGCAGCTTCGAGCAGTACGTC. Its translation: CSAPLPTGGSFEQYV.

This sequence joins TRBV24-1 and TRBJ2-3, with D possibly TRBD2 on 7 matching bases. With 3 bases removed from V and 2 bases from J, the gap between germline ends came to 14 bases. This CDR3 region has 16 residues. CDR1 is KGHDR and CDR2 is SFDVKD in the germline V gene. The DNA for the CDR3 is TGTGCCACCAGTGATCATGGGGGGGGCACCACAGATACGCAGTATTTT. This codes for CATSDHGGGTTDTQYF.

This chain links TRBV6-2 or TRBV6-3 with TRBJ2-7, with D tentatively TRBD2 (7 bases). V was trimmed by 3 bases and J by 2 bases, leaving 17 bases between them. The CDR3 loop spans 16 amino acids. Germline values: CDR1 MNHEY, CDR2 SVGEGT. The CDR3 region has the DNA TGTGCCAGCAGTTATCCTGGCGGGGGCGTCCCCTACGAGCAGTACTTC. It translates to CASSYPGGGVPYEQYF.

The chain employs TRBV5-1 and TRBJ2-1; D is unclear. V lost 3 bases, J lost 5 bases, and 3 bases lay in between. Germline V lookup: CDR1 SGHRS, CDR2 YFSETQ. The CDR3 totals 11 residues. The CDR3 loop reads CASSSNNEQFF. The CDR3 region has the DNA TGCGCCAGCAGCTCGAACAATGAGCAGTTCTTC. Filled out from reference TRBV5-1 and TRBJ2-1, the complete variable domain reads KAGVTQTPRYLIKTRGQQVTLSCSPISGHRSVSWYQQTPGQGLQFLFEYFSETQRNKGNFPGRFSGRQFSNSRSEMNVSTLELGDSALYLCASSSNNEQFFGPGTRLTVL.

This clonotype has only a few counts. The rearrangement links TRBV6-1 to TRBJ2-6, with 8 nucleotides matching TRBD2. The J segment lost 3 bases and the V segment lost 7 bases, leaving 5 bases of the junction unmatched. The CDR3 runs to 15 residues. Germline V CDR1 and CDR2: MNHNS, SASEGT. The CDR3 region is CASTRSGGGANVLTF. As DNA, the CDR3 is TGTGCCAGCACTCGAAGCGGGGGTGGGGCCAACGTCCTGACTTTC.

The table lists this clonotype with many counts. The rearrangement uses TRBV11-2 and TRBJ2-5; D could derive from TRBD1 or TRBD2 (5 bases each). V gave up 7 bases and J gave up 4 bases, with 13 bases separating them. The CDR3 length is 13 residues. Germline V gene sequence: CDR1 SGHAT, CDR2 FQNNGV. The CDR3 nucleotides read TGTGCCAGCAAGGGACGGAGCCCAGAGACCCAGTACTTC. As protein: CASKGRSPETQYF.

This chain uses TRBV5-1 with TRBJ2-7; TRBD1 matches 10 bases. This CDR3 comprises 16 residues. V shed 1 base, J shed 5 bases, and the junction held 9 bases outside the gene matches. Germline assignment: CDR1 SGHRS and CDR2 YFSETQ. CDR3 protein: CASSLQTGGGWNEQYF. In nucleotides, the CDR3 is TGCGCCAGCAGCTTGCAGACAGGGGGCGGTTGGAACGAGCAGTACTTC.

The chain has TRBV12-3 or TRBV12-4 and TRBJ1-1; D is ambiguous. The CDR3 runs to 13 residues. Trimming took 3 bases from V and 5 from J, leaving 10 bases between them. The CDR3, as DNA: TGTGCCAGCAGTTTTTTCGGGGTTACTGAAGCTTTCTTT. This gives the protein CASSFFGVTEAFF.

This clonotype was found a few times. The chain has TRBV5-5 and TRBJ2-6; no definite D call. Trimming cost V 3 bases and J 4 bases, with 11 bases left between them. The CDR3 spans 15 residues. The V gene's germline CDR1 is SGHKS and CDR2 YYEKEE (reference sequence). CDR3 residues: CASSSGRPGANVLTF. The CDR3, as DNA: TGTGCCAGCAGCTCCGGTCGACCCGGGGCCAACGTCCTGACTTTC.

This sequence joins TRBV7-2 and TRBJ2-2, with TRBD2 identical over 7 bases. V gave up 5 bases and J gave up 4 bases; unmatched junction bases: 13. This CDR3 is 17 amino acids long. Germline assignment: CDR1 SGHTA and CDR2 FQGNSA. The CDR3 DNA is TGTGCCAGCAGCCCCAGGACTAGAGGTTCGGGCACCGGGGAGCTGTTTTTT. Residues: CASSPRTRGSGTGELFF.

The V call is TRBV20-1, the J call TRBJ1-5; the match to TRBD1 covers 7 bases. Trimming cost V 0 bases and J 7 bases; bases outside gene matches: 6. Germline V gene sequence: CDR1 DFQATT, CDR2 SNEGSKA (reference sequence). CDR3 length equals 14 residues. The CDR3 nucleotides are TGCAGTGCTAGAGATCACCAGGGGGGGCAGCCCCAGCATTTT. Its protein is CSARDHQGGQPQHF.

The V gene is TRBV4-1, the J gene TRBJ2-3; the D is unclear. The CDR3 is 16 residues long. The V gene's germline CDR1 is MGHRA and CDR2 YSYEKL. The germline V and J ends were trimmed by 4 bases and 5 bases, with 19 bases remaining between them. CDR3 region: CASSRLATVGGDTQYF. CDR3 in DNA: TGCGCCAGCAGCCGCCTTGCGACGGTGGGCGGAGATACGCAGTATTTT.

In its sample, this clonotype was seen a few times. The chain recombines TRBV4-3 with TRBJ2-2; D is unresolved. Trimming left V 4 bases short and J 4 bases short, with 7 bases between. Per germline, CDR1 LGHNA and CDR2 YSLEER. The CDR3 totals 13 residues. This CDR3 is CASSRYVTGELFF. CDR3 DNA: TGCGCCAGCAGCCGATATGTCACCGGGGAGCTGTTTTTT.

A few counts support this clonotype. The CDR3 coding sequence is TGTGCCAGCAGTCCCACAGGAGTAAGAACTGAAGCTTTCTTT. Translating gives CASSPTGVRTEAFF. The V call is TRBV6-5, the J call TRBJ1-1; weak D call: TRBD1 (5 bases). Germline assignment: CDR1 MNHEY and CDR2 SVGAGI. The CDR3 spans 14 residues. V was pared by 5 bases and J by 5 bases, with 15 bases between.

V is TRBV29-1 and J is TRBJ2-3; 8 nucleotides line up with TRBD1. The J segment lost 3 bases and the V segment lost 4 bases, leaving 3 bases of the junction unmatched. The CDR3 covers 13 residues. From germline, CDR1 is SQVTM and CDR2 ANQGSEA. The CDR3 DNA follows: TGCAGCGTTGTTCGACAGGGGACAGATACGCAGTATTTT. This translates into CSVVRQGTDTQYF.

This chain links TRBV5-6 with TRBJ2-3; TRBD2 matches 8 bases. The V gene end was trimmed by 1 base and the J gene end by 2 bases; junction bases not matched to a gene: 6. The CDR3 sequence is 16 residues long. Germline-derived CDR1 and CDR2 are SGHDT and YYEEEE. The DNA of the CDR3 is TGTGCCAGCAGCTTGAGAGCGGGGGAGCCCACAGATACGCAGTATTTT. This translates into CASSLRAGEPTDTQYF.

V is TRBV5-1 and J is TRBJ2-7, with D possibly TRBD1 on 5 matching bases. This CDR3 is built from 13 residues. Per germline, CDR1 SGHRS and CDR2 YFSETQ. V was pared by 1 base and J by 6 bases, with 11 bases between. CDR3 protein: CASSLTGPIEQYF. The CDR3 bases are TGCGCCAGCAGCTTGACAGGACCGATCGAGCAGTACTTC.

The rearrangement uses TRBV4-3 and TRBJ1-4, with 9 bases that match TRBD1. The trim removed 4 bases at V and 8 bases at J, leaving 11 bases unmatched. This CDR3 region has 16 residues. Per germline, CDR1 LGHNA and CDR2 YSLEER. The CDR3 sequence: CASSRNLQGAGEKLFF. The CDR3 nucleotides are TGCGCCAGCAGCCGGAATCTACAGGGGGCAGGGGAAAAACTGTTTTTT.

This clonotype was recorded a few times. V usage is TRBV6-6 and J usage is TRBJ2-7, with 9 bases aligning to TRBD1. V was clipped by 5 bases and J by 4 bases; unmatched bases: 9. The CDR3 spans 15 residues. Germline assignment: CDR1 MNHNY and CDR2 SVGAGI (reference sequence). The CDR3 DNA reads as TGTGCCAGCAGTCTAACGGGACAGGGTCGGTACGAGCAGTACGTC. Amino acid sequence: CASSLTGQGRYEQYV.